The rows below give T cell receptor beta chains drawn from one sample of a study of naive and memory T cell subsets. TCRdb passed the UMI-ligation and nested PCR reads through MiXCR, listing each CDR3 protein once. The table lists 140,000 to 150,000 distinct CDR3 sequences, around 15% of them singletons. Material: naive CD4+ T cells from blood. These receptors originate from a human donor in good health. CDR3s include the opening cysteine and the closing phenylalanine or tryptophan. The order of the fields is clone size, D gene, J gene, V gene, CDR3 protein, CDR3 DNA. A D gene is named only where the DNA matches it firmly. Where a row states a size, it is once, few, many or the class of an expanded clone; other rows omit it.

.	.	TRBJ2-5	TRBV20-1	CTTKGERDNQETQYF	TGCACAACCAAGGGGGAGCGGGACAACCAAGAGACCCAGTACTTC
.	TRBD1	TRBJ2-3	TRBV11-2	CASSFRTGTGGGLDTQYF	TGTGCCAGCAGCTTCCGAACCGGGACAGGGGGCGGCCTGGATACGCAGTATTTT
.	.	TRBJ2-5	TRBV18	CASSPQKGGETQYF	TGTGCCAGCTCACCACAGAAGGGGGGAGAGACCCAGTACTTC
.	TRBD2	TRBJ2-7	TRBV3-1	CASSTRTSGTKYEQYF	TGTGCCAGCAGCACACGGACTAGCGGGACAAAATACGAGCAGTACTTC
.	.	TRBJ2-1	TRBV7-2	CASRASTALDEQFF	TGTGCCAGCAGGGCTAGCACCGCTTTGGATGAGCAGTTCTTC
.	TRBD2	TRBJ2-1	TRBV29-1	CSVVPWTSIDNEQFF	TGCAGCGTTGTCCCCTGGACTAGTATCGACAATGAGCAGTTCTTC
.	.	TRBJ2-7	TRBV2	CASTQTPDYEQYF	TGTGCCAGCACCCAAACACCGGACTACGAGCAGTACTTC
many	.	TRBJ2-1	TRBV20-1	CSAVRGSGSYNEQFF	TGCAGTGCTGTACGCGGCTCCGGCTCCTACAATGAGCAGTTCTTC
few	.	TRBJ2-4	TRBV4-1	CASSLTTQKVQYF	TGCGCCAGCAGCCTAACTACTCAGAAGGTTCAGTACTTC
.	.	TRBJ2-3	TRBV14	CASSPWDLFSTDTQYF	TGTGCCAGCAGCCCTTGGGATCTCTTTAGCACAGATACGCAGTATTTT
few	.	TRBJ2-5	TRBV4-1	CASSHQMETQYF	TGCGCCAGCAGCCACCAAATGGAGACCCAGTACTTC
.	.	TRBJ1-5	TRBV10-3	CAISDAGTFNQPQHF	TGTGCCATCAGTGACGCGGGGACCTTCAATCAGCCCCAGCATTTT
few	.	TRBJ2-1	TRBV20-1	CSAMGHLNNEQFF	TGCAGTGCAATGGGACACCTCAACAATGAGCAGTTCTTC
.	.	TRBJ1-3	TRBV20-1	CSARELREPVSGNTIYF	TGCAGTGCTAGAGAACTCAGGGAACCGGTCTCTGGAAACACCATATATTTT
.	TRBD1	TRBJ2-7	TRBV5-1	CASSQAGTGIYEQYF	TGCGCCAGCAGCCAGGCCGGGACAGGAATCTACGAGCAGTACTTC
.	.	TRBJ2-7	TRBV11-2	CASSPMEGIYEQYF	TGTGCCAGCAGCCCGATGGAGGGGATCTACGAGCAGTACTTC
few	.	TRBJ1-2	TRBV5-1	CASSLDRERTGYTF	TGCGCCAGCAGCTTGGATAGGGAACGGACTGGCTACACCTTC
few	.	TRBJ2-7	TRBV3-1	CASSQDTREQYF	TGTGCCAGCAGCCAAGATACCCGCGAGCAGTACTTC
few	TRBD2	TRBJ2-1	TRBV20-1	CSARDSGSGDEQFF	TGCAGTGCTAGAGACAGCGGGAGTGGCGATGAGCAGTTCTTC
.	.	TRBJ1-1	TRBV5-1	CASTRAEDTEAFF	TGCGCCAGCACAAGGGCGGAGGACACTGAAGCTTTCTTT
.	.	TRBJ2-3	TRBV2	CASSNRATGTDTQYF	TGTGCCAGCAGCAACAGGGCAACCGGCACAGATACGCAGTATTTT
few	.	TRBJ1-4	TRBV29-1	CSGGDLDEKLFF	TGCAGCGGTGGAGACCTGGATGAAAAACTGTTTTTT
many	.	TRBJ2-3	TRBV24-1	CATSDLRADNTDTQYF	TGTGCCACCAGTGATTTAAGGGCCGATAACACAGATACGCAGTATTTT
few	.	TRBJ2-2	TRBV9	CASSVAGPNTGELFF	TGTGCCAGCAGCGTAGCAGGGCCGAACACCGGGGAGCTGTTTTTT
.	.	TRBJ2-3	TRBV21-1	CASSNERLLCTDTQYF	TGTGCCAGCAGCAACGAGCGCCTCCTCTGCACAGATACGCAGTATTTT
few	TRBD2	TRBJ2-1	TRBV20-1	CSASPASGPREDEQFF	TGCAGTGCTAGTCCCGCTAGCGGCCCCAGGGAAGATGAGCAGTTCTTC
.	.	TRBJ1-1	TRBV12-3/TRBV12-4	CASSLRLWGEAFF	TGTGCCAGCAGTTTACGCCTATGGGGTGAAGCTTTCTTT
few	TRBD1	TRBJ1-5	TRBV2	CASSDQTGGLNQPQHF	TGTGCCAGCAGCGATCAGACAGGGGGTCTGAATCAGCCCCAGCATTTT
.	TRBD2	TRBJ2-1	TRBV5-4	CASRFVLAGTYNEQFF	TGTGCCAGCAGATTTGTACTAGCGGGGACCTACAATGAGCAGTTCTTC
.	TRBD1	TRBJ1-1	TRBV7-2	CASSRGQGGFAEAFF	TGTGCCAGCAGCCGGGGACAGGGAGGTTTCGCTGAAGCTTTCTTT
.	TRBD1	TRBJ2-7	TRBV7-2	CASSQRTGDLEQYF	TGTGCCAGCAGCCAGCGGACAGGGGATCTCGAGCAGTACTTC
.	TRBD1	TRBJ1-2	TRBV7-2	CASSTATGRRMGYTF	TGTGCCAGCAGCACGGCGACAGGGCGACGAATGGGCTACACCTTC
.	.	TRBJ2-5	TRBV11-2	CASSPHRTQETQYF	TGTGCCAGCAGCCCGCACCGCACCCAAGAGACCCAGTACTTC
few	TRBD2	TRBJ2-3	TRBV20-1	CSANTGTSVFSDPTDTQYF	TGCAGTGCTAATACCGGGACTAGCGTTTTTTCCGACCCCACAGATACGCAGTATTTT
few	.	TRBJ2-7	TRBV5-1	CASGNSGSYEQYF	TGCGCCAGCGGCAATAGCGGCTCCTACGAGCAGTACTTC
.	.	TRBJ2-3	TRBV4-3	CASSQDPLRDTQYF	TGCGCCAGCAGCCAAGATCCACTGAGAGATACGCAGTATTTT
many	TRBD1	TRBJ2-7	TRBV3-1	CASSQFGTAYEQYF	TGTGCCAGCAGCCAATTCGGGACAGCCTACGAGCAGTACTTC
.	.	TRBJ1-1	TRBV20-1	CSATGLVNTEAFF	TGCAGTGCTACTGGACTGGTGAACACTGAAGCTTTCTTT
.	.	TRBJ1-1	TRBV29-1	CSVELPTRTEAFF	TGCAGCGTTGAACTTCCTACTAGGACTGAAGCTTTCTTT
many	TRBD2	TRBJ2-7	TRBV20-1	CSATKPGLAGVEQYF	TGCAGTGCAACAAAGCCGGGACTAGCGGGAGTCGAGCAGTACTTC
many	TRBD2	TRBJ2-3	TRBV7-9	CASTVAGVDTQYF	TGTGCCAGCACCGTAGCGGGAGTAGATACGCAGTATTTT
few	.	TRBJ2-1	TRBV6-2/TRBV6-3	CASSSAQPGRNEQFF	TGTGCCAGCAGTTCCGCTCAGCCGGGGCGTAATGAGCAGTTCTTC
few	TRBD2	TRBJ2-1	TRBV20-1	CSARLAGGYNEQFF	TGCAGTGCTAGACTAGCGGGAGGTTACAATGAGCAGTTCTTC
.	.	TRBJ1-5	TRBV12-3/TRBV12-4	CASRGGSGQSAQPQHF	TGTGCCAGCAGAGGTGGGTCAGGGCAGTCGGCTCAGCCCCAGCATTTT
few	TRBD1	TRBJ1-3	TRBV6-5	CASRSLDRTGNTIYF	TGTGCCAGCAGATCCTTGGACAGGACTGGAAACACCATATATTTT
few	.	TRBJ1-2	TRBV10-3	CAISESRTASGYTF	TGTGCCATCAGTGAGTCGAGAACAGCATCTGGCTACACCTTC
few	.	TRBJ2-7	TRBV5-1	CASSSLIAGSYEQYF	TGCGCCAGCTCCAGCCTTATCGCGGGGTCCTACGAGCAGTACTTC
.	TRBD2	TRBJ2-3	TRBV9	CASSASGSLRTDTQYF	TGTGCCAGCAGCGCTAGCGGGAGTCTCAGGACAGATACGCAGTATTTT
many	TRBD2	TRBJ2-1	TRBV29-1	CSVLWLAGNYNEQFF	TGCAGCGTCCTTTGGCTAGCGGGGAACTACAATGAGCAGTTCTTC
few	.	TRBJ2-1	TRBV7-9	CASSLAGTLYNEQFF	TGTGCCAGCAGCTTAGCAGGGACATTATACAATGAGCAGTTCTTC
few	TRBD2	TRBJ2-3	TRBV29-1	CSAGGAADTQYF	TGCAGCGCCGGGGGGGCCGCAGATACGCAGTATTTT
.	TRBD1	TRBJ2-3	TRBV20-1	CSAGGGQGGVDTQYF	TGCAGTGCTGGGGGGGGACAGGGAGGTGTGGATACGCAGTATTTT
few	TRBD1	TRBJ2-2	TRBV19	CASSPGGAGTGELFF	TGTGCCAGTAGCCCAGGGGGCGCAGGCACCGGGGAGCTGTTTTTT
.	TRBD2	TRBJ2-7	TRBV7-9	CASSPLAGDSYEQYF	TGTGCCAGCAGCCCCTTAGCGGGGGACTCCTACGAGCAGTACTTC
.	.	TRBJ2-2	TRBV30	CAWDSTGELFF	TGTGCCTGGGACTCCACCGGGGAGCTGTTTTTT